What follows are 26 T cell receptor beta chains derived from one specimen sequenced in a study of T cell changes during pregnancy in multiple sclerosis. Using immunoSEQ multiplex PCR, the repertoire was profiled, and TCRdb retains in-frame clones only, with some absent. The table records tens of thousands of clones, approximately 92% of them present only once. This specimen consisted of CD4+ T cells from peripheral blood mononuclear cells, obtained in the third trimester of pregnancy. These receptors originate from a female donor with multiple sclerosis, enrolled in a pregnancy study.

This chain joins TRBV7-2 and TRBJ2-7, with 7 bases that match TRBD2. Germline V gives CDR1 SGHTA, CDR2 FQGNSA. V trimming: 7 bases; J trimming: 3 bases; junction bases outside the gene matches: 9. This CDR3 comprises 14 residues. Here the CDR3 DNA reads TGTGCCAGCAAAAGCGGGACCCTTTTCTACGAGCAGTACTTC. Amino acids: CASKSGTLFYEQYF.

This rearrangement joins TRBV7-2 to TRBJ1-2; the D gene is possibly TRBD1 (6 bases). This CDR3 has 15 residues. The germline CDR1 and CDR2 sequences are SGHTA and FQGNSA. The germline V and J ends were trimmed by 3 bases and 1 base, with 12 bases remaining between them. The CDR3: CASSFGGGHNYGYTF. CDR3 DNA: TGTGCCAGCAGCTTTGGCGGGGGGCATAACTATGGCTACACCTTC.

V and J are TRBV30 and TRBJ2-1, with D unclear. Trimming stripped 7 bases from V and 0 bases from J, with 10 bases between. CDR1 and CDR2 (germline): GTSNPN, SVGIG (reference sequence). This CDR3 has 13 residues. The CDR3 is CAFTGSSYNEQFF. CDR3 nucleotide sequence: TGTGCCTTTACCGGTAGCTCCTACAATGAGCAGTTCTTC. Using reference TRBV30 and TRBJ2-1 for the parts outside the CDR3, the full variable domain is SQTIHQWPATLVQPVGSPLSLECTVEGTSNPNLYWYRQAAGRGLQLLFYSVGIGQISSEVPQNLSASRPQDRQFILSSKKLLLSDSGFYLCAFTGSSYNEQFFGPGTRLTVL.

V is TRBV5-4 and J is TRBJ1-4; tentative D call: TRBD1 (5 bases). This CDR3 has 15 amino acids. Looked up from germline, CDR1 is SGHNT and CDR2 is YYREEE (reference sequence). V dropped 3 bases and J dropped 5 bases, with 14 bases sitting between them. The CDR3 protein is CASSSRGGGNEKLFF. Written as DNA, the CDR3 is TGTGCCAGCAGCTCCCGGGGGGGAGGGAATGAAAAACTGTTTTTT.

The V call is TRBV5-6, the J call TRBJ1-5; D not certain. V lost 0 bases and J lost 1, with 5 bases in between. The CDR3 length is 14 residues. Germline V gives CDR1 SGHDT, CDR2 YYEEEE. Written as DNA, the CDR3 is TGTGCCAGCAGCTTGGGGCCCAGCAATCAGCCCCAGCATTTT. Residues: CASSLGPSNQPQHF.

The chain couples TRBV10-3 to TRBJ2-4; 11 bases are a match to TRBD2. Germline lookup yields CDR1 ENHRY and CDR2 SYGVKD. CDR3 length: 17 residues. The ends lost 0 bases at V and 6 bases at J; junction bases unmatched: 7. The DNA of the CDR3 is TGTGCCATCAGTGAGTCGCTAGCGGGGGGCCGGGGAAACATTCAGTACTTC. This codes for CAISESLAGGRGNIQYF.

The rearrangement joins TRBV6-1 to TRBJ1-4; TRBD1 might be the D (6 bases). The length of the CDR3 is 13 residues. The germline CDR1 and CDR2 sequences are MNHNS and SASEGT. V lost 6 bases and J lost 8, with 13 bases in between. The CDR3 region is CASRATGGEKLFF. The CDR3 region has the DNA TGTGCCAGCAGGGCGACAGGAGGCGAAAAACTGTTTTTT.

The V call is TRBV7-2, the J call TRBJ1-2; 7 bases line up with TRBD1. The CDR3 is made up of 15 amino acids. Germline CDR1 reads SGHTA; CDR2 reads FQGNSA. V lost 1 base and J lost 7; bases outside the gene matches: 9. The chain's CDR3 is CASSLERGPGSGYTF. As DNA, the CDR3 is TGTGCCAGCAGCTTAGAAAGGGGGCCCGGCAGTGGCTACACCTTC.

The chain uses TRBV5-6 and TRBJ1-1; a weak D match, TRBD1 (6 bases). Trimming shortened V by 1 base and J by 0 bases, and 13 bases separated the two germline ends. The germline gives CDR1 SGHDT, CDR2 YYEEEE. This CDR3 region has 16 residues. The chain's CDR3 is CASSLWGRPMNTEAFF. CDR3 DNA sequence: TGTGCCAGCAGCTTGTGGGGGCGACCCATGAACACTGAAGCTTTCTTT.

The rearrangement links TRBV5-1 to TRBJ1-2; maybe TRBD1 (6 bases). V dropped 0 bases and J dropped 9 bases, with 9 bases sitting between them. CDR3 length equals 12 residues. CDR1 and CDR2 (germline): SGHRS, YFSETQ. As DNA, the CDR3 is TGCGCCAGCAGCTTGGAGGGACACAGCTACACCTTC. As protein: CASSLEGHSYTF.

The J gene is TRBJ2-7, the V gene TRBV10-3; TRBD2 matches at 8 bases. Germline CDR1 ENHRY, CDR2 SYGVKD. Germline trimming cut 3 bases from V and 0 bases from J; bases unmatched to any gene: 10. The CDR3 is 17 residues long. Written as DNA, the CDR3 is TGTGCCATCAGTGATCCCGGGAGGGGAAAGAGCTCCTACGAGCAGTACTTC. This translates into CAISDPGRGKSSYEQYF.

In DNA, the CDR3 is TGTGCCAGCAGTGAATCCTTCTATGGCTACACCTTC. Protein sequence: CASSESFYGYTF. The J gene is TRBJ1-2, the V gene TRBV25-1; D unresolved. CDR3 size: 12 residues. Deletions cut 1 base from V and 4 bases from J, with 4 bases between. Germline lookup yields CDR1 MGHDK and CDR2 SYGVNS.

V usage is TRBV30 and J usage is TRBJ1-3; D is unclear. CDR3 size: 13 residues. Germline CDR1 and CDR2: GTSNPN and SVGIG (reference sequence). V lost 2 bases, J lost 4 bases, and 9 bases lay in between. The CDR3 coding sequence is TGTGCCTGGAGTAACGGGTTAGGAAACACCATATATTTT. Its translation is CAWSNGLGNTIYF.

The CDR3 loop is CASSYYTDTQYF. The CDR3 DNA reads as TGTGCCAGCAGCTACTACACAGATACGCAGTATTTT. The V and J genes are TRBV7-3 and TRBJ2-3, with D unresolved. The CDR3 length is 12 residues. V shed 4 bases and J shed 2 bases, with 4 bases lying between them. The V gene's germline CDR1 is SGHTA and CDR2 FQGTGA.

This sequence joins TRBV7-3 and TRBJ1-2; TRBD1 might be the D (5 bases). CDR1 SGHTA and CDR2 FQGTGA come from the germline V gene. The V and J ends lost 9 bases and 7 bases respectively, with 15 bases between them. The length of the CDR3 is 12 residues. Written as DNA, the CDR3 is TGTGCCAGTCCAAGGGGAGGATCTGGCTACACCTTC. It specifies CASPRGGSGYTF. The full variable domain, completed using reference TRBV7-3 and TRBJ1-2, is GAGVSQTPSNKVTEKGKYVELRCDPISGHTALYWYRQSLGQGPEFLIYFQGTGAADDSGLPNDRFFAVRPEGSVSTLKIQRTERGDSAVYLCASPRGGSGYTFGSGTRLTVV.

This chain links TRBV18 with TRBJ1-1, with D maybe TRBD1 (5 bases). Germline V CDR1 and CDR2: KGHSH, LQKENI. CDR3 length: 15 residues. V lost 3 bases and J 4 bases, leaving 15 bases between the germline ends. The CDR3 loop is CASSPSGRRSTEAFF. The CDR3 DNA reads TGTGCCAGCTCACCGTCAGGGAGGAGAAGCACTGAAGCTTTCTTT.

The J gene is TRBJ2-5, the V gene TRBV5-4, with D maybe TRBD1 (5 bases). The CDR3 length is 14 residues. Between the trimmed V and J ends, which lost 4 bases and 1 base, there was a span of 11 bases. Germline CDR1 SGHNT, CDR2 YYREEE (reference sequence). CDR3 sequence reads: CASSATVFQETQYF. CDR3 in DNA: TGTGCCAGCAGCGCGACAGTGTTCCAAGAGACCCAGTACTTC.

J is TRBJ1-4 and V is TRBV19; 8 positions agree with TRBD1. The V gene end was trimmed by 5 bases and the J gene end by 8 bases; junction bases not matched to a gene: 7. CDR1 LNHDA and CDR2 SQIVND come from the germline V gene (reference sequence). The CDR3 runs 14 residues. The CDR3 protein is CASSVDREEEKLFF. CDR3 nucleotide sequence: TGTGCCAGTAGTGTGGACAGGGAGGAGGAAAAACTGTTTTTT.

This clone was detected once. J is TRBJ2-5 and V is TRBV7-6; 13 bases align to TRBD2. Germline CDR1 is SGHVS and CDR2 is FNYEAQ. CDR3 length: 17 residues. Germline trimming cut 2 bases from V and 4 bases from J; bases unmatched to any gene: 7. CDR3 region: CASSLTSGGAQGETQYF. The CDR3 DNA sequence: TGTGCCAGCAGCTTAACTAGCGGGGGGGCGCAGGGAGAGACCCAGTACTTC.

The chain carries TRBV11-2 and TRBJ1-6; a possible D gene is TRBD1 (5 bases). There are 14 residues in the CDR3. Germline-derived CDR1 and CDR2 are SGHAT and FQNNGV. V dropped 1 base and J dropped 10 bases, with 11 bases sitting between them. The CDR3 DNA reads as TGTGCCAGCAGCTTAGGGCAGGGCCACTCACCCCTCCACTTT. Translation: CASSLGQGHSPLHF.

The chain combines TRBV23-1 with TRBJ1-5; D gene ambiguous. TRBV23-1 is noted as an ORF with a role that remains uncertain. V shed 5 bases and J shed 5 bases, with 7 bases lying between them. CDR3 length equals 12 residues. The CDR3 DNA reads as TGCGCCAGCAGTAACAGAGATCAGCCCCAGCATTTT. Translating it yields CASSNRDQPQHF.

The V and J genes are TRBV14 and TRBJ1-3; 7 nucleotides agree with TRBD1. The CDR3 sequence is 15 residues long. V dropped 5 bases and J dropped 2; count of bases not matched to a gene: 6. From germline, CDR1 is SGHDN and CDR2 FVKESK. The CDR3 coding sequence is TGTGCCAGCAGCTCCGACAGGGCACCTGGAAACACCATATATTTT. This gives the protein CASSSDRAPGNTIYF. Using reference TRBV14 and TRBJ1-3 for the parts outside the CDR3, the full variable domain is EAGVTQFPSHSVIEKGQTVTLRCDPISGHDNLYWYRRVMGKEIKFLLHFVKESKQDESGMPNNRFLAERTGGTYSTLKVQPAELEDSGVYFCASSSDRAPGNTIYFGEGSWLTVV.

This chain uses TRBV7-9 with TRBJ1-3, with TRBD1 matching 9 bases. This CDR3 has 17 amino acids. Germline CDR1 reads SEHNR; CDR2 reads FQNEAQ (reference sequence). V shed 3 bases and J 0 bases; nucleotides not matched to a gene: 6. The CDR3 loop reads CASSFPGQGNSGNTIYF. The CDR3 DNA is TGTGCCAGCAGCTTTCCGGGACAGGGAAACTCTGGAAACACCATATATTTT. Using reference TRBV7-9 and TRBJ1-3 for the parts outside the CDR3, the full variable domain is DTGVSQNPRHKITKRGQNVTFRCDPISEHNRLYWYRQTLGQGPEFLTYFQNEAQLEKSRLLSDRFSAERPKGSFSTLEIQRTEQGDSAMYLCASSFPGQGNSGNTIYFGEGSWLTVV.

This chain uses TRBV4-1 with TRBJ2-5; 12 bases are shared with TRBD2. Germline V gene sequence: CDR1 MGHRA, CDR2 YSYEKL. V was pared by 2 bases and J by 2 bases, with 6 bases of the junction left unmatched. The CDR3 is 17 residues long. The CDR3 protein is CASSQPTSGGRQETQYF. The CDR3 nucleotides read TGCGCCAGCAGCCAACCTACTAGCGGGGGGAGACAAGAGACCCAGTACTTC.

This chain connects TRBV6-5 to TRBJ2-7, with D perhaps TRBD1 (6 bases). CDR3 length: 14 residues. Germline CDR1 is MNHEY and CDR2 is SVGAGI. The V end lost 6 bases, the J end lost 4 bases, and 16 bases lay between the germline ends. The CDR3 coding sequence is TGTGCCAGCAGCACGACAGGTTCGGGGTACGAGCAGTACTTC. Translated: CASSTTGSGYEQYF.

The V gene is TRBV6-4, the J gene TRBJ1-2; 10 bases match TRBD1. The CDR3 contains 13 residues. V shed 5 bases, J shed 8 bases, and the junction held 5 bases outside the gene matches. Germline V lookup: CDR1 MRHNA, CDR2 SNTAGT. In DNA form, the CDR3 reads TGTGCCAGCAGTAGACAGGGGGCAGGAGGCTACACCTTC. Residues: CASSRQGAGGYTF.